Following are 25 T cell receptor beta chains from one sample sequenced in a study of CD8 T cells in ankylosing spondylitis. MiXCR was run by TCRdb on the 5' RACE reads, yielding one entry per CDR3 protein. The sample has approximately 340,000 distinct CDR3 sequences; 14% to 15% are singletons. Sequenced material: blood, either unsorted or a sorted T cell fraction (not recorded which). Source of these receptors: a male donor with ankylosing spondylitis or in good health (not recorded which).

In its sample, this clonotype was seen a few times. The J gene is TRBJ1-2, the V gene TRBV20-1; D is unclear. Trimming stripped 1 base from V and 4 bases from J, with 7 bases between. The CDR3 loop spans 12 amino acids. CDR1 is DFQATT and CDR2 is SNEGSKA in the germline V gene (reference sequence). The CDR3 here is CSARGGIYGYTF. CDR3 DNA: TGCAGTGCTAGAGGAGGAATCTATGGCTACACCTTC.

In its sample, this clonotype was seen a few times. The chain links TRBV25-1 to TRBJ1-1; maybe TRBD1 (5 bases). The length of the CDR3 is 11 residues. Per germline, CDR1 MGHDK and CDR2 SYGVNS. The V gene lost 5 bases and the J gene lost 10 bases, with 11 bases spanning the gap. Here the CDR3 reads CASSSDSRAFF. In DNA form, the CDR3 reads TGTGCCAGCAGTTCCGACAGCCGAGCTTTCTTT.

The rearrangement links TRBV10-1 to TRBJ2-1; D is unresolved. Deletions cut 2 bases from V and 9 bases from J, with 8 bases between. CDR3 length: 12 amino acids. Germline V gene lookup returns CDR1 WNHNN and CDR2 SYGVQD (reference sequence). CDR3 sequence: CASSEDWTEQFF. The CDR3 DNA sequence: TGCGCCAGCAGTGAGGACTGGACTGAGCAGTTCTTC.

This clonotype was observed many times. The chain has TRBV5-1 and TRBJ2-1; 12 bases are shared with TRBD2. The CDR3 covers 16 residues. Looked up from germline, CDR1 is SGHRS and CDR2 is YFSETQ. V gave up 4 bases and J gave up 1 base; unmatched junction bases: 3. The CDR3 sequence is CASSPLAGGSYNEQFF. DNA for the CDR3: TGCGCCAGCAGCCCCCTAGCGGGAGGGTCCTACAATGAGCAGTTCTTC.

This clonotype was recorded a few times. The J gene is TRBJ2-5, the V gene TRBV7-6; D not certain. Trimming removed 5 bases at V and 4 bases at J, with 11 bases between. The germline V gene encodes CDR1 SGHVS and CDR2 FNYEAQ. The CDR3 sequence is 13 residues long. In DNA form, the CDR3 reads TGTGCCAGCAGCCGTACTATGGGAGAGACCCAGTACTTC. Residues: CASSRTMGETQYF.

In this sample, this clonotype turned up a few times. The V and J genes are TRBV7-2 and TRBJ2-3, with TRBD2 as a possible D gene (6 bases). In germline, CDR1 is SGHTA, CDR2 FQGNSA. The CDR3 runs 15 residues. V was trimmed by 1 base and J by 0 bases, leaving 8 bases between them. This CDR3 is CASSLVGTSTDTQYF. CDR3 sequence (DNA): TGTGCCAGCAGCTTAGTGGGGACTAGCACAGATACGCAGTATTTT.

This clonotype has a handful of counts. The chain couples TRBV11-2 to TRBJ2-1, with 7 bases lining up with TRBD1. The CDR3 loop spans 14 amino acids. V dropped 5 bases and J dropped 9; count of bases not matched to a gene: 10. CDR1 is SGHAT, CDR2 FQNNGV, per germline. The CDR3 protein is CASSPPLTGVEQFF. CDR3 bases: TGTGCCAGCAGCCCCCCTCTTACAGGGGTTGAGCAGTTCTTC.

This clonotype was recorded at least ten times. V and J are TRBV5-1 and TRBJ1-1, with D unclear. Germline V gene data show CDR1 as SGHRS and CDR2 as YFSETQ. Trimming took 1 base from V and 1 from J, leaving 11 bases between them. CDR3 length equals 15 residues. The CDR3 bases are TGCGCCAGCAGCTTGTTCTTTGGGGAGAACACTGAAGCTTTCTTT. Its translation is CASSLFFGENTEAFF.

The chain recombines TRBV5-6 with TRBJ2-2; a possible D gene is TRBD2 (5 bases). V lost 4 bases to trimming and J lost 6 bases, with 19 bases between them. The CDR3 is 16 residues long. Germline V lookup: CDR1 SGHDT, CDR2 YYEEEE. The CDR3, as DNA: TGTGCCAGCAGCCCCGGGATCCTTGTCTGGGCCGGGGAGCTGTTTTTT. This gives the protein CASSPGILVWAGELFF.

This clonotype was recorded a few times. This chain uses TRBV3-1 with TRBJ2-2, with 7 bases that match TRBD2. The ends lost 3 bases at V and 9 bases at J; junction bases unmatched: 7. The germline V gene encodes CDR1 LGHDT and CDR2 YNNKEL (reference sequence). The CDR3 has 14 amino acids. The CDR3 reads CASSQISGNWELFF. The CDR3 DNA reads TGTGCCAGCAGCCAGATAAGCGGGAACTGGGAGCTGTTTTTT.

This clonotype was recorded at least ten times. The chain couples TRBV4-1 to TRBJ2-5; 11 bases line up with TRBD2. This CDR3 region has 16 residues. The germline V gene encodes CDR1 MGHRA and CDR2 YSYEKL. With V trimmed by 0 bases and J by 4 bases, 4 bases remained unmatched. Here the CDR3 reads CASSQELAGGSETQYF. Here the CDR3 DNA reads TGCGCCAGCAGCCAAGAGCTAGCGGGGGGCTCAGAGACCCAGTACTTC.

This clonotype was found a few times. The chain carries TRBV2 and TRBJ2-4; tentative D call: TRBD2 (5 bases). Trimming removed 6 bases from V and 3 bases from J, with 18 bases in between. In germline, CDR1 is SNHLY, CDR2 FYNNEI. CDR3 length: 16 amino acids. This CDR3 reads CASRFDRGLGKNIQYF. The CDR3 bases are TGTGCCAGCAGGTTCGACCGGGGTTTAGGCAAAAACATTCAGTACTTC.

This clonotype has a handful of counts. V is TRBV7-9 and J is TRBJ2-5; the D gene could be TRBD1 or TRBD2 (6 bases each). CDR1 is SEHNR, CDR2 FQNEAQ, per germline (reference sequence). V lost 7 bases to trimming and J lost 7 bases, with 19 bases between them. The CDR3 has 14 amino acids. In DNA, the CDR3 is TGTGCCAGCACCCGTGGGGGGCTAGTAGCGACCCAGTACTTC. Translation gives CASTRGGLVATQYF. Variable domain in full (rest from reference TRBV7-9 and TRBJ2-5): DTGVSQNPRHKITKRGQNVTFRCDPISEHNRLYWYRQTLGQGPEFLTYFQNEAQLEKSRLLSDRFSAERPKGSFSTLEIQRTEQGDSAMYLCASTRGGLVATQYFGPGTRLLVL.

In this sample, this clonotype turned up a few times. This chain uses TRBV4-2 with TRBJ2-1; D might be TRBD1 (6 bases). V lost 6 bases and J 8 bases, leaving 20 bases between the germline ends. The CDR3 loop spans 15 amino acids. Germline CDR1 is LGHNA and CDR2 is YNFKEQ. The CDR3 sequence: CASRRTANYRDEQFF. The CDR3 region has the DNA TGTGCCAGCAGACGGACAGCAAATTATCGGGATGAGCAGTTCTTC.

The rearrangement links TRBV4-2 to TRBJ2-7, with 13 bases matching TRBD2. The CDR3 sequence is 16 residues long. CDR1 and CDR2 from the germline V gene are LGHNA and YNFKEQ. V lost 3 bases to trimming and J lost 4 bases; unmatched junction nucleotides: 6. Here the CDR3 DNA reads TGTGCCAGCAGCCAGGACGGGACTAGCGGGGTTTACGAGCAGTACTTC. It codes for CASSQDGTSGVYEQYF.

The chain couples TRBV18 to TRBJ2-1; 10 nucleotides agree with TRBD2. CDR1 KGHSH and CDR2 LQKENI come from the germline V gene. This CDR3 is 16 amino acids long. Germline trimming cut 6 bases from V and 5 bases from J; bases unmatched to any gene: 10. The DNA of the CDR3 is TGTGCCAGCTCTCGGACTCTAGCGGGAGATGACAATGAGCAGTTCTTC. It translates to CASSRTLAGDDNEQFF.

This clonotype was seen a few times. The chain uses TRBV6-5 and TRBJ1-2; D might be TRBD1 (5 bases). Germline CDR1 and CDR2: MNHEY and SVGAGI. The length of the CDR3 is 12 residues. The V end lost 4 bases, the J end lost 7 bases, and 10 bases lay between the germline ends. The CDR3 is CASSSRDAGYTF. CDR3 nucleotides: TGTGCCAGCAGTTCACGGGACGCTGGCTACACCTTC.

J is TRBJ2-1 and V is TRBV10-3; 13 positions match TRBD2. The germline CDR1 and CDR2 sequences are ENHRY and SYGVKD. The trim removed 4 bases at V and 4 bases at J, leaving 4 bases unmatched. The CDR3 is 16 amino acids. CDR3 residues: CAISAGTSGVYNEQFF. In DNA, the CDR3 is TGTGCCATCAGTGCCGGGACTAGCGGGGTTTACAATGAGCAGTTCTTC.

This clonotype was seen more than once but under ten times. The rearrangement uses TRBV11-3 and TRBJ2-2; 7 positions match TRBD1. Germline V lookup: CDR1 SGHNT, CDR2 YENEEA. With V trimmed by 2 bases and J by 6 bases, 3 bases remained unmatched. The CDR3 is 14 amino acids. For the CDR3, the DNA is TGTGCCAGCAGCTTAAGAGGGGGCCCCGGGGAGCTGTTTTTT. It yields the protein CASSLRGGPGELFF.

This clonotype was counted at least ten times. V gene TRBV29-1 combines with J gene TRBJ2-3; no reliable D call. This CDR3 has 12 amino acids. The V gene lost 5 bases and the J gene lost 6 bases, with 12 bases spanning the gap. Germline V gene data show CDR1 as SQVTM and CDR2 as ANQGSEA. CDR3: CSVPVAGDTQYF. In DNA form, the CDR3 reads TGCAGCGTTCCGGTGGCAGGTGATACGCAGTATTTT.

This clonotype occurred a few times. The chain employs TRBV15 and TRBJ2-4; TRBD2 is a possible D gene (5 bases). From germline, CDR1 is LNHNV and CDR2 YYDKDF (reference sequence). The CDR3 loop spans 12 amino acids. V lost 0 bases, J lost 11 bases, and 8 bases lay in between. This chain's CDR3 is CATSRDGNLQYF. CDR3 sequence (DNA): TGTGCCACCAGCAGAGACGGGAACCTTCAGTACTTC.

This clonotype occurred a few times. This chain connects TRBV5-4 to TRBJ2-7; the D is unclear. Looked up from germline, CDR1 is SGHNT and CDR2 is YYREEE (reference sequence). V lost 0 bases and J lost 1, with 8 bases in between. The CDR3 has 14 amino acids. In DNA, the CDR3 is TGTGCCAGCAGCTTGGGGGTCCGTTCCTACGAGCAGTACTTC. Translating it yields CASSLGVRSYEQYF.

This clonotype appeared a few times. The CDR3 is CASSMDRAGTGELFF. The CDR3 DNA follows: TGCGCCAGCAGCATGGACAGGGCGGGGACCGGGGAGCTGTTTTTT. The chain uses TRBV5-1 and TRBJ2-2, with 8 bases identical to TRBD1. The ends lost 4 bases at V and 5 bases at J; junction bases unmatched: 7. Germline loops: CDR1 SGHRS, CDR2 YFSETQ. The CDR3 totals 15 residues. Full variable domain (missing parts from reference TRBV5-1 and TRBJ2-2): KAGVTQTPRYLIKTRGQQVTLSCSPISGHRSVSWYQQTPGQGLQFLFEYFSETQRNKGNFPGRFSGRQFSNSRSEMNVSTLELGDSALYLCASSMDRAGTGELFFGEGSRLTVL.

The chain is built from TRBV7-9 and TRBJ2-3; D unresolved. This CDR3 region has 15 residues. V shed 5 bases and J shed 5 bases, with 17 bases lying between them. Germline lookup yields CDR1 SEHNR and CDR2 FQNEAQ (reference sequence). CDR3 sequence: CASSRSRSQRDTQYF. The CDR3 DNA sequence: TGTGCCAGCAGCAGATCGAGATCGCAGAGAGATACGCAGTATTTT.

This clonotype was counted at least ten times. The CDR3 nucleotides read TGTGCCAGCAGTTTATACAGCGAGGCGGATGAGCAGTTCTTC. Protein: CASSLYSEADEQFF. The chain has TRBV12-3 or TRBV12-4 and TRBJ2-1, with D unclear. This CDR3 has 14 residues. V shed 2 bases and J shed 8 bases, with 13 bases lying between them.